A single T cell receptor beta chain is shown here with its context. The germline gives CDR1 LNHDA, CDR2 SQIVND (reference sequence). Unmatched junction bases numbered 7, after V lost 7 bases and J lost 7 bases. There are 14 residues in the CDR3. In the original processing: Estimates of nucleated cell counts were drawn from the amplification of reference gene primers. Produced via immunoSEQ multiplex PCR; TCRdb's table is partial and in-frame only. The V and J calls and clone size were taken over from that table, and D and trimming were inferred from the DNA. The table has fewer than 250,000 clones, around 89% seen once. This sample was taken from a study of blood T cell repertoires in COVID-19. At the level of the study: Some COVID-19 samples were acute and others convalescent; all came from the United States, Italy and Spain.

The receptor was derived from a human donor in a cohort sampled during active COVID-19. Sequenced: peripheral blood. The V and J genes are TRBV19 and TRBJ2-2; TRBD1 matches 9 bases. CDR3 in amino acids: CASKRDRVGGELFF. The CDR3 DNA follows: TGTGCCAGTAAAAGGGACAGGGTTGGCGGGGAGCTGTTTTTT.